This T cell receptor beta chain was recorded in a study of Graves' ophthalmopathy and Graves' hyperthyroidism. For repertoire sequencing, the TCR beta CDR3 regions were amplified from RNA transcripts. Second-round multiplex PCR came after first-round RT-PCR with HTBI primers. In TCRdb, the multiplex PCR reads were re-called with MiXCR into one record per CDR3 protein. The table has a few hundred thousand distinct CDR3 sequences, approximately 18% seen once. This clonotype has more than one count but fewer than ten. The V segment lost 5 bases and the J segment 7 bases; nucleotides outside the gene matches: 10. Germline V CDR1 and CDR2: SGHDN, FVKESK. CDR3 length equals 16 residues.

Source material: peripheral blood. The genes are TRBV14 and TRBJ2-2; 10 bases match TRBD1. The source is an adult woman with stable Graves' hyperthyroidism. The CDR3 loop is CASSARQGAWSGELFF. The CDR3 region has the DNA TGTGCCAGCAGCGCCAGACAGGGGGCTTGGAGCGGGGAGCTGTTTTTT.